Presented here are 30 T cell receptor beta chains from one specimen sequenced in a study of shared clonotypes between healthy human individuals. Generated by immunoSEQ multiplex PCR, the TCRdb table keeps only in-frame clones and is missing some. Here the sample spans some 2,000,000 clones, under 97% being singletons. Sequencing used naive CD4+ T cells sorted from blood. Documented subset: CD45RA+ positively selected. The receptors stem from a young man in good health.

V usage is TRBV30 and J usage is TRBJ1-1; possible D gene TRBD1, 6 bases. CDR3 length: 15 amino acids. V lost 1 base and J lost 4, with 16 bases in between. CDR1 and CDR2 (germline): GTSNPN, SVGIG (reference sequence). CDR3 in amino acids: CAWSASRGAGTEAFF. The CDR3 coding sequence is TGTGCCTGGAGTGCGTCCCGGGGGGCGGGCACTGAAGCTTTCTTT.

V and J are TRBV7-2 and TRBJ2-4; D is uncertain. Germline loops: CDR1 SGHTA, CDR2 FQGNSA. Between the trimmed V and J ends, which lost 5 bases and 0 bases, there was a span of 8 bases. The CDR3 has 14 residues. The CDR3 nucleotides are TGTGCCAGCAGCGGCCGAGTAGCCAAAAACATTCAGTACTTC. Residues: CASSGRVAKNIQYF. The full variable domain, rest sourced from reference TRBV7-2 and TRBJ2-4, is GAGVSQSPSNKVTEKGKDVELRCDPISGHTALYWYRQSLGQGLEFLIYFQGNSAPDKSGLPSDRFSAERTGGSVSTLTIQRTQQEDSAVYLCASSGRVAKNIQYFGAGTRLSVL.

This chain joins TRBV5-1 and TRBJ2-3; no reliable D call. Trimming removed 0 bases from V and 3 bases from J, with 11 bases in between. CDR1 SGHRS and CDR2 YFSETQ come from the germline V gene. The CDR3 contains 15 residues. The chain's CDR3 is CASSLVPLRTDTQYF. Here the CDR3 DNA reads TGCGCCAGCAGCTTGGTCCCTCTTAGAACAGATACGCAGTATTTT. The variable domain in full, completed from reference TRBV5-1 and TRBJ2-3, reads KAGVTQTPRYLIKTRGQQVTLSCSPISGHRSVSWYQQTPGQGLQFLFEYFSETQRNKGNFPGRFSGRQFSNSRSEMNVSTLELGDSALYLCASSLVPLRTDTQYFGPGTRLTVL.

This clone was recorded only once. J is TRBJ2-3 and V is TRBV10-1; TRBD1 or TRBD2 may be the D gene (5 bases each). In germline, CDR1 is WNHNN, CDR2 SYGVQD (reference sequence). Trimming removed 0 bases at V and 6 bases at J, with 13 bases between. The CDR3 length is 15 residues. Here the CDR3 DNA reads TGCGCCAGCAGTGAGTCCGGGGCTTCCGTGGATACGCAGTATTTT. This translates into CASSESGASVDTQYF.

This sequence joins TRBV5-5 and TRBJ1-4; D is undetermined. Trimming removed 0 bases at V and 0 bases at J, with 6 bases between. CDR1 SGHKS and CDR2 YYEKEE come from the germline V gene (reference sequence). The CDR3 loop spans 15 amino acids. The CDR3 sequence is CASSLAPTTNEKLFF. The CDR3 nucleotides are TGTGCCAGCAGCTTGGCTCCGACAACTAATGAAAAACTGTTTTTT.

This chain connects TRBV5-1 to TRBJ2-3; possible D gene TRBD2, 6 bases. The CDR3 contains 15 residues. The germline V gene encodes CDR1 SGHRS and CDR2 YFSETQ. V lost 3 bases and J lost 0, with 11 bases in between. The CDR3 region is CASSWAGSSTDTQYF. The CDR3 DNA sequence: TGCGCCAGCAGCTGGGCGGGGTCTAGCACAGATACGCAGTATTTT.

This rearrangement joins TRBV4-1 to TRBJ2-3; D call uncertain. Germline CDR1 is MGHRA and CDR2 is YSYEKL. The CDR3 is 16 amino acids. The V gene lost 4 bases and the J gene lost 2 bases, with 16 bases spanning the gap. CDR3 nucleotides: TGCGCCAGCAGCCCTTCCCGTCCTCTCCCCACAGATACGCAGTATTTT. This gives the protein CASSPSRPLPTDTQYF.

As regards this clone: Other DNA sequences of this sample code for an identical CDR3. The J gene is TRBJ2-3, the V gene TRBV6-1, with D unresolved. The germline V gene has CDR1 MNHNS and CDR2 SASEGT. V dropped 1 base and J dropped 3 bases, with 5 bases sitting between them. CDR3 length: 13 residues. This CDR3 reads CASSEGYTDTQYF. The CDR3 bases are TGTGCCAGCAGTGAAGGATATACAGATACGCAGTATTTT.

The chain employs TRBV5-1 and TRBJ2-2; D not resolved. The CDR3 contains 14 residues. Germline assignment: CDR1 SGHRS and CDR2 YFSETQ. V gave up 8 bases and J gave up 1 base, with 12 bases separating them. CDR3 in amino acids: CASREGRNTGELFF. The CDR3 DNA is TGCGCCAGTCGTGAAGGGCGGAACACCGGGGAGCTGTTTTTT. The full variable domain, with the rest looked up from reference TRBV5-1 and TRBJ2-2, is KAGVTQTPRYLIKTRGQQVTLSCSPISGHRSVSWYQQTPGQGLQFLFEYFSETQRNKGNFPGRFSGRQFSNSRSEMNVSTLELGDSALYLCASREGRNTGELFFGEGSRLTVL.

CDR3 in amino acids: CASSHTGNTIYF. In DNA form, the CDR3 reads TGTGCCAGCAGCCACACCGGAAACACCATATATTTT. The chain recombines TRBV5-8 with TRBJ1-3; D remains unclear. Trimming pared 4 bases from V and 4 bases from J, leaving 6 bases between. Germline CDR1 SGHTS, CDR2 YDEGEE. The CDR3 is 12 residues long.

The chain has TRBV5-4 and TRBJ2-7; no clear D gene. In germline, CDR1 is SGHNT, CDR2 YYREEE (reference sequence). V was pared by 1 base and J by 6 bases, with 14 bases between. The CDR3 runs 14 residues. This CDR3 reads CASSLTVTVGEQYF. As DNA, the CDR3 is TGTGCCAGCAGCTTGACGGTCACCGTGGGCGAGCAGTACTTC.

The chain combines TRBV7-9 with TRBJ2-7; weak D call: TRBD2 (6 bases). The ends were cut back, 1 base at V and 3 bases at J, with 16 bases in the middle. The CDR3 sequence is 16 residues long. Germline CDR1 SEHNR, CDR2 FQNEAQ (reference sequence). The CDR3 DNA reads as TGTGCCAGCAGCTTAGGAGGGACTGGAAAGTACTACGAGCAGTACTTC. Translating gives CASSLGGTGKYYEQYF.

The V gene is TRBV7-6, the J gene TRBJ1-5; 7 bases agree with TRBD1. The CDR3 runs 14 residues. The germline V gene has CDR1 SGHVS and CDR2 FNYEAQ. The V gene end was trimmed by 5 bases and the J gene end by 3 bases; junction bases not matched to a gene: 4. CDR3 loop: CASSPGQVNQPQHF. The CDR3 coding sequence is TGTGCCAGCAGCCCTGGACAGGTCAATCAGCCCCAGCATTTT.

This clone was observed once. This same CDR3 is encoded by further DNA sequences in the sample. This rearrangement joins TRBV6-5 to TRBJ2-7, with 8 bases matching TRBD1. V lost 6 bases to trimming and J lost 6 bases; unmatched junction nucleotides: 7. Germline lookup yields CDR1 MNHEY and CDR2 SVGAGI. The CDR3 spans 13 residues. As DNA, the CDR3 is TGTGCCAGCAGCCGCGACAGGGGATCCGAGCAGTACTTC. Its protein is CASSRDRGSEQYF.

On this clone: The same CDR3 can be traced to other DNA sequences in this sample. V gene TRBV6-5 combines with J gene TRBJ1-1; weak D call: TRBD1 (5 bases). The V end lost 0 bases, the J end lost 1 base, and 9 bases lay between the germline ends. Germline lookup yields CDR1 MNHEY and CDR2 SVGAGI. The CDR3 is made up of 15 amino acids. The CDR3 nucleotides are TGTGCCAGCAGTTACTCTTGGCAGGGGAACACTGAAGCTTTCTTT. Translated, it gives CASSYSWQGNTEAFF.

The J gene is TRBJ1-5, the V gene TRBV30, with D possibly TRBD1 on 5 matching bases. V gave up 4 bases and J gave up 7 bases, with 14 bases separating them. From germline, CDR1 is GTSNPN and CDR2 SVGIG (reference sequence). The CDR3 contains 13 residues. In DNA form, the CDR3 reads TGTGCCTGGAACGTGGGGGGTGGGCAGCCCCAGCATTTT. This encodes CAWNVGGGQPQHF. Supplemented by reference TRBV30 and TRBJ1-5, the full variable domain reads SQTIHQWPATLVQPVGSPLSLECTVEGTSNPNLYWYRQAAGRGLQLLFYSVGIGQISSEVPQNLSASRPQDRQFILSSKKLLLSDSGFYLCAWNVGGGQPQHFGDGTRLSIL.

This chain uses TRBV28 with TRBJ2-2; no firm D call. Between the trimmed V and J ends, which lost 7 bases and 1 base, there was a span of 10 bases. The CDR3 totals 14 residues. The germline V gene encodes CDR1 MDHEN and CDR2 SYDVKM. CDR3 DNA sequence: TGTGCCAGCACTATCAGACAGAACACCGGGGAGCTGTTTTTT. Amino acid sequence: CASTIRQNTGELFF.

This clone showed up just once. V usage is TRBV10-3 and J usage is TRBJ2-3; either TRBD1 or TRBD2 may fit D (5 bases each). CDR1 and CDR2 (germline): ENHRY, SYGVKD. CDR3 length: 16 residues. V lost 7 bases to trimming and J lost 6 bases, with 23 bases between them. The CDR3 region has the DNA TGTGCCATCACCGAGGAATGGGGGAGCGCTTTGGATACGCAGTATTTT. It translates to CAITEEWGSALDTQYF.

The chain recombines TRBV6-5 with TRBJ1-5; 7 bases are a match to TRBD1. Germline CDR1 MNHEY, CDR2 SVGAGI. J lost 10 bases, V lost 6 bases, and 12 bases had no gene match. The CDR3 spans 14 residues. For the CDR3, the DNA is TGTGCCAGCAGAAAACAGGGGTGGCTCGGTCCCCAGCATTTT. Protein sequence: CASRKQGWLGPQHF.

This chain uses TRBV29-1 with TRBJ2-1, with D perhaps matching TRBD1 (6 bases). V was shortened by 4 bases and J by 5 bases, with 15 bases between the two germline ends. The CDR3 sequence is 14 residues long. Germline V gives CDR1 SQVTM, CDR2 ANQGSEA. CDR3 sequence (DNA): TGCAGCGTTGCTCGTGGGGGCATGAACAATGAGCAGTTCTTC. Amino acids: CSVARGGMNNEQFF.

The J gene is TRBJ2-3, the V gene TRBV7-2; possibly TRBD2 for D (5 bases). CDR3 size: 15 residues. Germline V gives CDR1 SGHTA, CDR2 FQGNSA. Deletions cut 1 base from V and 2 bases from J, with 10 bases between. CDR3 loop: CASSLGLAYTDTQYF. DNA for the CDR3: TGTGCCAGCAGCTTAGGGCTAGCCTACACAGATACGCAGTATTTT.

This chain joins TRBV18 and TRBJ2-5, with TRBD2 as a possible D gene (5 bases). V lost 3 bases and J 2 bases, leaving 10 bases between the germline ends. Germline V gene sequence: CDR1 KGHSH, CDR2 LQKENI. The CDR3 covers 14 residues. The DNA of the CDR3 is TGTGCCAGCTCACCGGGGAGAGAACAAGAGACCCAGTACTTC. Protein sequence: CASSPGREQETQYF. Full variable domain (outside the CDR3, taken from reference TRBV18 and TRBJ2-5): NAGVMQNPRHLVRRRGQEARLRCSPMKGHSHVYWYRQLPEEGLKFMVYLQKENIIDESGMPKERFSAEFPKEGPSILRIQQVVRGDSAAYFCASSPGREQETQYFGPGTRLLVL.

The gene calls are TRBV7-9 and TRBJ1-2; D remains ambiguous. The length of the CDR3 is 13 residues. In germline, CDR1 is SEHNR, CDR2 FQNEAQ (reference sequence). Deletions cut 3 bases from V and 6 bases from J, with 11 bases between. In DNA form, the CDR3 reads TGTGCCAGCAGCTTGGCGGGCGATCATGGCTACACCTTC. It yields the protein CASSLAGDHGYTF.

The V call is TRBV18, the J call TRBJ1-1; TRBD1 aligns across 12 bases. J gave up 2 bases and V 11 bases, and 3 bases lay outside the gene matches. This CDR3 region has 13 residues. The germline V gene encodes CDR1 KGHSH and CDR2 LQKENI. CDR3 nucleotides: TGTGCCGGGGGACAGGGGGCCAACACTGAAGCTTTCTTT. Its protein product is CAGGQGANTEAFF.

This chain uses TRBV30 with TRBJ2-3; no clear D gene. V was cut by 3 bases and J by 9 bases, with 10 bases left in between. The CDR3 spans 11 residues. The germline V gene has CDR1 GTSNPN and CDR2 SVGIG (reference sequence). The CDR3 DNA reads as TGTGCCTGGAGCTCCTATCCAACGCAGTATTTT. As protein: CAWSSYPTQYF.

The V gene is TRBV7-2, the J gene TRBJ2-1; 12 nucleotides line up with TRBD2. V was clipped by 2 bases and J by 9 bases; unmatched bases: 8. The CDR3 length is 16 residues. Germline V gene data show CDR1 as SGHTA and CDR2 as FQGNSA. CDR3 region: CASSLTVLAGGAEQFF. The CDR3 nucleotides are TGTGCCAGCAGCTTAACGGTCCTAGCGGGAGGGGCTGAGCAGTTCTTC.

The CDR3 reads CAGSRSSTDTQYF. The CDR3 DNA sequence: TGTGCTGGTAGCAGATCTAGCACAGATACGCAGTATTTT. The chain uses TRBV19 and TRBJ2-3; D not certain. CDR3 length equals 13 residues. Germline-derived CDR1 and CDR2 are LNHDA and SQIVND (reference sequence).

The J gene is TRBJ1-3, the V gene TRBV9; the D is unclear. The germline V gene encodes CDR1 SGDLS and CDR2 YYNGEE. The CDR3 length is 18 residues. V gave up 1 base and J gave up 0 bases, with 17 bases separating them. The CDR3 is CASSVSLPGANSGNTIYF. DNA for the CDR3: TGTGCCAGCAGCGTAAGTCTCCCAGGTGCCAACTCTGGAAACACCATATATTTT.

This chain links TRBV27 with TRBJ1-2; D possibly corresponds to TRBD1 (5 bases). The V end was cut by 8 bases, the J end by 3 bases, with 13 bases between. This CDR3 is 13 amino acids long. Germline-derived CDR1 and CDR2 are MNHEY and SMNVEV (reference sequence). DNA for the CDR3: TGTGCCAGCGCCAGGGCAATCCACTATGGCTACACCTTC. This codes for CASARAIHYGYTF.

The chain has TRBV2 and TRBJ2-7, with D possibly called TRBD1 or TRBD2 (6 bases each). Germline V gene sequence: CDR1 SNHLY, CDR2 FYNNEI. The CDR3 is 13 amino acids. Trimming removed 7 bases from V and 5 bases from J, with 15 bases in between. CDR3 DNA sequence: TGTGCCAGCAAGGGCCGGGGGCTAGACGAGCAGTACTTC. It yields the protein CASKGRGLDEQYF.